The source of this TCR beta chain is a study of blood T cell repertoires in COVID-19 (dated by TCRdb to about 2020). Study-wide context: Samples from collaborators originated in the United States, Italy and Spain and spanned both the acute and convalescent phases of COVID-19. The material from the prospective study consisted of cDNA or gDNA derived from T cells, B-cell-depleted T cells, or PBMCs. The dataset comprised deeply sampled blood TCRbeta repertoires from subjects exposed to, actively infected with, or recovered from COVID-19. The repertoires were released in a freely available public database intended as a resource for research on the immune response to SARS-CoV-2. The samples were drawn from the first 160 participants of the ongoing ImmuneRACE study and from 950 to 1,500 subjects provided by 6 global collaborators. The sample metadata nearly always contained a de-identified subject ID, COVID-19 status, age in years and sex. Where available, HLA class I and class II types were obtained from metadata supplied by the sample provider rather than from assay-based typing.

TCRbeta CDR3 regions were amplified from genomic DNA by means of the immunoSEQ Assay, a bias-controlled multiplex PCR. Per the original workflow: The number of nucleated cells in each sample was estimated from the amplification of reference gene primers within the assay. To quantify the absolute abundance of each unique TCRbeta CDR3 rearrangement, sequence reads were collapsed and filtered. For each sample, productive Simpson clonality was calculated by taking the square root of Simpson's diversity index across productive rearrangements. The clones in this table, taken by TCRdb from immuneACCESS, are in-frame only. Not every clone is retained; where verified, under half of the shortfall comes from an unresolved V gene, and the cause of the rest is unknown. V and J calls and clone size follow that table, whereas D and trimming were derived from the DNA. The sample data list under 60,000 clones, and roughly nine tenths of these were observed just once. The ten largest clones add up to about 3.8% of the sample.

Whole blood was collected in K2EDTA tubes by collaborating institutions according to the institutions' own protocols. For TCRbeta analysis, collaborator samples were shipped as frozen whole blood, as isolated PBMCs, or as DNA extracted from either sample type. What the work shows at the level of the full study, not this receptor alone: Clinical and demographic metadata were provided uncurated, with the amount varying by source and participant.

At the junction V is shortened by 6 bases and J by 6 bases, with 11 bases in between. The CDR3 has 13 amino acids, counting the end cysteine and phenylalanine. Only CDR3 DNA remains: 39 bases, in frame from the first base. In the germline V gene, CDR1 corresponds to SGHTA and CDR2 to FQGTGA. This clone was seen a few times. The antigen it binds to is not known. Base qualities are not recorded, but no much larger clone differs from it by a single base. Sequenced: peripheral blood. This receptor was taken from a human donor in a cohort sampled during active COVID-19. The chain is encoded by TRBV7-3 joined to TRBJ2-2; TRBD1 is a weak D gene call, 5 bases matching. The CDR3 is CASSTLGPGELFF. The DNA reads TGTGCCAGCAGTACTTTGGGGCCCGGGGAGCTGTTTTTT. The reference TRBV7-3 and TRBJ2-2 proteins fill in what lies around the CDR3, so the full variable domain reads GAGVSQTPSNKVTEKGKYVELRCDPISGHTALYWYRQSLGQGPEFLIYFQGTGAADDSGLPNDRFFAVRPEGSVSTLKIQRTERGDSAVYLCASSTLGPGELFFGEGSRLTVL.